This T cell receptor beta chain derives from a study of PD-L1 blockade in urothelial cancer. Trimming took off 1 base at V and 0 bases at J, with 10 bases between the two ends. This CDR3 region has 15 residues. CDR1 is SGDLS and CDR2 is YYNGEE in the germline V gene. The method was immunoSEQ multiplex PCR; TCRdb's version includes in-frame clones alone and lacks a portion of them. The sample carries 85,000 to 90,000 clones, around 92% recorded once. Time point specified: pretreatment peripheral blood. The chain joins TRBV9 to TRBJ1-1, with D possibly TRBD1 on 5 matching bases. Sequencing was performed on PBMCs, taken around atezolizumab (anti-PD-L1) treatment. The source is a woman older than 75 with urothelial cancer. The CDR3, as DNA: TGTGCCAGCAGCGTACAGGGCCAAATGAACACTGAAGCTTTCTTT. Translating gives CASSVQGQMNTEAFF.